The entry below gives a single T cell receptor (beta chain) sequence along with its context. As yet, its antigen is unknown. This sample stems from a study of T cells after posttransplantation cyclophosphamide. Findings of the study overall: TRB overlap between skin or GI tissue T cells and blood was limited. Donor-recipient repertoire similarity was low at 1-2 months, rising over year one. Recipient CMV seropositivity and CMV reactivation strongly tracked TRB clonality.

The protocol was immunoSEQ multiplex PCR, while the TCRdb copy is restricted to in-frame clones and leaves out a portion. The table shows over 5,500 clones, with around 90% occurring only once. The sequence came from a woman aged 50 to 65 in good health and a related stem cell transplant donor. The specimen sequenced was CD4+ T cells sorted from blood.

CDR3 loop: CASSYRGTANNEQFF. CDR3 in DNA: TGTGCCAGCAGTTACCGGGGGACAGCCAACAATGAGCAGTTCTTC. V and J are TRBV6-5 and TRBJ2-1; maybe TRBD1 (7 bases). Germline CDR1 reads MNHEY; CDR2 reads SVGAGI. The CDR3 spans 15 residues. V was clipped by 2 bases and J by 5 bases, with 13 bases between them.